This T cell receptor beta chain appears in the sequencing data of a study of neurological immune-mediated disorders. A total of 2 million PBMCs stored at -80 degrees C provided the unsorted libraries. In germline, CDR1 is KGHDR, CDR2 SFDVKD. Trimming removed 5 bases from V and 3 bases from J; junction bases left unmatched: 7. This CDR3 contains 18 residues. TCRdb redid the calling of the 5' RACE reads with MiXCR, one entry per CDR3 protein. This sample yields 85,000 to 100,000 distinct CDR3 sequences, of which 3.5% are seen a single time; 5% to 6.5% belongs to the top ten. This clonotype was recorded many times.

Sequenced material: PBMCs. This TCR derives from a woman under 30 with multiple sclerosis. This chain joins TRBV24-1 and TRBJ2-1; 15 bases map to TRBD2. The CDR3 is CATSGRTSGGEDYNEQFF. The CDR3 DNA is TGTGCCACCAGTGGACGGACTAGCGGGGGGGAAGACTACAATGAGCAGTTCTTC.